The count of the clone carrying this TCR beta chain is one. The antigen is undetermined. TCRdb independently ran MiXCR on the 5' RACE reads; one entry per CDR3 protein. There are about 440,000 distinct CDR3 sequences in the sample; about 19% occur only once, and approximately 8.4% lies in the top ten. The sample comes from a study of T-cell memory formation after mild COVID-19. As for the study in general: Each donor largely had its own TCR clusters. Points from the study as a whole: Among clones contracting day 15 to 85, CD4/CD8 was balanced, whereas later expanders leaned CD4+. Some responding clones appeared in pre-infection memory, suggesting cross-reactive memory joined.

Germline V lookup: CDR1 SGHTA, CDR2 FQGNSA. V lost 5 bases to trimming and J lost 2 bases; unmatched junction nucleotides: 14. This CDR3 has 19 residues. The J gene is TRBJ2-7, the V gene TRBV7-2; 14 nucleotides line up with TRBD2. This clonotype originated in an adult woman who had mild COVID-19 (a few samples of this study predate the infection). Cell type and time point are not known. Sequencing was carried out using PBMCs or a T cell subset sorted from them (not recorded which). CDR3 nucleotide sequence: TGTGCCAGCAGCCAAGGACTAGCGGGAGGCACTGACCTAACCTACGAGCAGTACTTC. It encodes CASSQGLAGGTDLTYEQYF. The full variable domain, rest sourced from reference TRBV7-2 and TRBJ2-7, is GAGVSQSPSNKVTEKGKDVELRCDPISGHTALYWYRQSLGQGLEFLIYFQGNSAPDKSGLPSDRFSAERTGGSVSTLTIQRTQQEDSAVYLCASSQGLAGGTDLTYEQYFGPGTRLTVT.